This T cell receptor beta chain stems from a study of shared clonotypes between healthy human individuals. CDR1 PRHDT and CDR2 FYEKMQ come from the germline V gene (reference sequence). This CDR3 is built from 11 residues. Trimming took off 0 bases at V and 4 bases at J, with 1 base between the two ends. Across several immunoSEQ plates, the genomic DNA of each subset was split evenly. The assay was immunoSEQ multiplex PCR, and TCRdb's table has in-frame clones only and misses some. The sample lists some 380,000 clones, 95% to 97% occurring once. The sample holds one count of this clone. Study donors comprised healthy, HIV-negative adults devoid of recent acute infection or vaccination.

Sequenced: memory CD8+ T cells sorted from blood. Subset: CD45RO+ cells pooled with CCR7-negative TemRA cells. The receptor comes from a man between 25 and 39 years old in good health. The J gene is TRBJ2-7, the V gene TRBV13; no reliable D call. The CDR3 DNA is TGTGCCAGCAGCTTAGGATACGAGCAGTACTTC. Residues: CASSLGYEQYF.